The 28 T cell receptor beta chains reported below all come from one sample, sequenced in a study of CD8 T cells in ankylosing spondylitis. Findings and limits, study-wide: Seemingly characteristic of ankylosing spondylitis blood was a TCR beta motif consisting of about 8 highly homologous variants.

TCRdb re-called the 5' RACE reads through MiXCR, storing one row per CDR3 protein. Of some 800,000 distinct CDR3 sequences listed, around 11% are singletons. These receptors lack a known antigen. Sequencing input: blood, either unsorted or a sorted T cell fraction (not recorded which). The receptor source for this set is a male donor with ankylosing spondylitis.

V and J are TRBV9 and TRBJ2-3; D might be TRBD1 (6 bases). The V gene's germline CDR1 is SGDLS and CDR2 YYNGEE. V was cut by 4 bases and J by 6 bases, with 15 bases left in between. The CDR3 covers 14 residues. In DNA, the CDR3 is TGTGCCAGCAGCTCCCGGACAGACCGGGATACGCAGTATTTT. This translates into CASSSRTDRDTQYF.

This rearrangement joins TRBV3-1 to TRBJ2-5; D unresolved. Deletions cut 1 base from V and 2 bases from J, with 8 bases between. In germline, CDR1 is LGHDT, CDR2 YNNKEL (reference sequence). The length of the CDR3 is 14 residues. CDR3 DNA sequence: TGTGCCAGCAGCCAAGCGGCCGGTCAAGAGACCCAGTACTTC. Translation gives CASSQAAGQETQYF.

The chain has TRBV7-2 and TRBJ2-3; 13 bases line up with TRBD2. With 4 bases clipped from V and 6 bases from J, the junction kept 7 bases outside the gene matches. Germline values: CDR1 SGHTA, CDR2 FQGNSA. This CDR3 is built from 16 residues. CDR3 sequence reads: CASSSRTSGRSDTQYF. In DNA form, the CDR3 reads TGTGCCAGCAGCTCACGGACTAGCGGGAGATCGGATACGCAGTATTTT.

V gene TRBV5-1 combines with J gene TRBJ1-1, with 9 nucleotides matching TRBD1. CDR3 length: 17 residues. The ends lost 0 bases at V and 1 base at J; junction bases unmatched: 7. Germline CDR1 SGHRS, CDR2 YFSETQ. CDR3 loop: CASSLDPGQGGNTEAFF. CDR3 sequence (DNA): TGCGCCAGCAGCTTGGATCCGGGACAGGGAGGGAACACTGAAGCTTTCTTT.

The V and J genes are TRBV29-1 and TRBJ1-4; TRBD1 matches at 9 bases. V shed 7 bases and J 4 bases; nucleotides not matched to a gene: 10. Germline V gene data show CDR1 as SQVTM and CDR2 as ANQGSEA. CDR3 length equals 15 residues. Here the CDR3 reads CSASVGGQGNEKLFF. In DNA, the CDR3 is TGCAGCGCCTCAGTGGGGGGACAGGGTAATGAAAAACTGTTTTTT.

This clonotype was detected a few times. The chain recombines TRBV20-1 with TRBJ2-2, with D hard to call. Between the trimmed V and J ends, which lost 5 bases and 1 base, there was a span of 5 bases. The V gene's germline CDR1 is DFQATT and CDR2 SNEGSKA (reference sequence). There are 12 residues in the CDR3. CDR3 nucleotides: TGCAGTGCTCAGAAGAACACCGGGGAGCTGTTTTTT. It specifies CSAQKNTGELFF.

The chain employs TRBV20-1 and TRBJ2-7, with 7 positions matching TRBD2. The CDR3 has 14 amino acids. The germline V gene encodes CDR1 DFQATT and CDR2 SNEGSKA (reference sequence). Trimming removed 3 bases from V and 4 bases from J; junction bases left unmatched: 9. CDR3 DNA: TGCAGTGCTAGTGGGAAGCGGGAAACATACGAGCAGTACTTC. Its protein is CSASGKRETYEQYF.

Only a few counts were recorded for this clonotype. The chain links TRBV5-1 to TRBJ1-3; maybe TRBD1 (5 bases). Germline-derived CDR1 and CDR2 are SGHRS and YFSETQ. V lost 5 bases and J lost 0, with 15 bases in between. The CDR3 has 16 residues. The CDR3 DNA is TGCGCCAGCAGTCCAACAGGATTTTACTCTGGAAACACCATATATTTT. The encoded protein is CASSPTGFYSGNTIYF. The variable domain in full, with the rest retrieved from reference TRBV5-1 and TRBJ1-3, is KAGVTQTPRYLIKTRGQQVTLSCSPISGHRSVSWYQQTPGQGLQFLFEYFSETQRNKGNFPGRFSGRQFSNSRSEMNVSTLELGDSALYLCASSPTGFYSGNTIYFGEGSWLTVV.

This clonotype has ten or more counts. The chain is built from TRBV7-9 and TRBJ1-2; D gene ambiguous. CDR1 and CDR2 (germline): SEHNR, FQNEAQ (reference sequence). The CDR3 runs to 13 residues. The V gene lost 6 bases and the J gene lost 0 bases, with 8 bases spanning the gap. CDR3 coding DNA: TGTGCCAGCAGTTCGACTTCTAACTATGGCTACACCTTC. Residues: CASSSTSNYGYTF.

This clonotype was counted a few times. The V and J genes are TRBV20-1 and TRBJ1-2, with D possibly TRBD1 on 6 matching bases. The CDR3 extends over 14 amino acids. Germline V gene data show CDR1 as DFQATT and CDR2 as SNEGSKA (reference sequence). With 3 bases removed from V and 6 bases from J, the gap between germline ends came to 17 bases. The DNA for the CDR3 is TGCAGTGCTAGGTACAACCACAGGGACCATGGCTACACCTTC. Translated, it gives CSARYNHRDHGYTF.

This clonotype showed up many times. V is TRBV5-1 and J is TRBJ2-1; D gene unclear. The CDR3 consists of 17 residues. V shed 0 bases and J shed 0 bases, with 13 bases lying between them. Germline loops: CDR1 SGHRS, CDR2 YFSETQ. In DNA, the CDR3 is TGCGCCAGCAGCTTGGGGGTAGGGCCGAGCTCCTACAATGAGCAGTTCTTC. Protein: CASSLGVGPSSYNEQFF.

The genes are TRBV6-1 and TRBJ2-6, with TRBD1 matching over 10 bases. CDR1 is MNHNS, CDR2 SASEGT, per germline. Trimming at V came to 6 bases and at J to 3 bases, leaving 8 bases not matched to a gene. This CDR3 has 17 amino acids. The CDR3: CASSQRQGAVGANVLTF. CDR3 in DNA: TGTGCCAGCAGCCAAAGACAGGGGGCGGTTGGGGCCAACGTCCTGACTTTC.

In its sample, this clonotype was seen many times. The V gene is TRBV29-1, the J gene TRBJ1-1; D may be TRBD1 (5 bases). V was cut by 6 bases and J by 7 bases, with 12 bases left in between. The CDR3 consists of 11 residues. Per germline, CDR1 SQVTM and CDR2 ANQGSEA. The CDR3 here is CSVRKGSEAFF. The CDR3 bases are TGCAGCGTAAGAAAGGGGAGTGAAGCTTTCTTT.

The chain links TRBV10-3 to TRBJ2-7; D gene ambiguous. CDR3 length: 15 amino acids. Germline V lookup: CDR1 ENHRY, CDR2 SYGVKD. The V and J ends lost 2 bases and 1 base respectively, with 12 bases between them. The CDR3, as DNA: TGTGCCATCAGTGAGGTAAATAGCCTATCCTACGAGCAGTACTTC. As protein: CAISEVNSLSYEQYF.

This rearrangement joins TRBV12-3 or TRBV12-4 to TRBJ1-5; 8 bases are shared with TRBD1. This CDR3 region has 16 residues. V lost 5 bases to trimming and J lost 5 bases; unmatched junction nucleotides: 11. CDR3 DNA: TGTGCCAGCAGTCCAGGGGGCGGCAAGGCGGATCAGCCCCAGCATTTT. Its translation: CASSPGGGKADQPQHF.

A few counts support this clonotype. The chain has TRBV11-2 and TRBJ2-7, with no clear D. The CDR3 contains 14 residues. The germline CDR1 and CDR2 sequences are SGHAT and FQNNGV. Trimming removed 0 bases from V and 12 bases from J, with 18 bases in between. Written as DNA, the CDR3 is TGTGCCAGCAGCTTAGATGTGGTAACGGCTGGGCCGTACTTC. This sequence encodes CASSLDVVTAGPYF.

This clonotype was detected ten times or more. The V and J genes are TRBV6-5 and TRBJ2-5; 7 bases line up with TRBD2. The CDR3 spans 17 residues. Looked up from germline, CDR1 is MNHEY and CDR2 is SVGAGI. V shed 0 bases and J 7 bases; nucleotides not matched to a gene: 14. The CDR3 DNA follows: TGTGCCAGCAGTTACTCCCCCCAACCGCTAGCGGACCGGACCCAGTACTTC. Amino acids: CASSYSPQPLADRTQYF.

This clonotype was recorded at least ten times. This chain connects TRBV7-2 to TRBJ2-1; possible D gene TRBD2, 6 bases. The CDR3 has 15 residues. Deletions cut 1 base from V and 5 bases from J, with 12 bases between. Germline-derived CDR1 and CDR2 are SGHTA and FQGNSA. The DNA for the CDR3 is TGTGCCAGCAGCTTAGGGGGGGATTGGGACAATGAGCAGTTCTTC. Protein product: CASSLGGDWDNEQFF.

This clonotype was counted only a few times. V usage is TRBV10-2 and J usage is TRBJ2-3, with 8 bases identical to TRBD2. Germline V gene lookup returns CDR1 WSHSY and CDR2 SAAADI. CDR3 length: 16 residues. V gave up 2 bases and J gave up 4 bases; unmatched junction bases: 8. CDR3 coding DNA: TGCGCCAGCAGTGAGGAAAGCGGGAGAGGCGCAGATACGCAGTATTTT. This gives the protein CASSEESGRGADTQYF.

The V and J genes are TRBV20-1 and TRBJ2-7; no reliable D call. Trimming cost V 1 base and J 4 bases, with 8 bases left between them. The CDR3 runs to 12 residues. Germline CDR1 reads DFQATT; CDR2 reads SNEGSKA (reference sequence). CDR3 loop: CSARVMTYEQYF. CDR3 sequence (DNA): TGCAGTGCTAGAGTTATGACGTACGAGCAGTACTTC.

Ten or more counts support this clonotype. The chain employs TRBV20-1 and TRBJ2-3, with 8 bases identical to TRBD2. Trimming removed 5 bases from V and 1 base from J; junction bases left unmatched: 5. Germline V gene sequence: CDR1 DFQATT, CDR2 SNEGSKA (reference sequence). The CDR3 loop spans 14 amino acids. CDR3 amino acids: CSAPIAGRTDTQYF. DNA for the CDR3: TGCAGTGCTCCTATAGCGGGGCGCACAGATACGCAGTATTTT.

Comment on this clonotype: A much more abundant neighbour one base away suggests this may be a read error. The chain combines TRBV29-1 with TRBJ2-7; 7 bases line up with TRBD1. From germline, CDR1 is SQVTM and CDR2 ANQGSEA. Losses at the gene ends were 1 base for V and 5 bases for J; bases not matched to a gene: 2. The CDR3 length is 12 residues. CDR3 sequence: CSVEGTGNEQYF. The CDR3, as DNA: TGCAGCGTTGAAGGGACAGGTAACGAGCAGTACTTC.

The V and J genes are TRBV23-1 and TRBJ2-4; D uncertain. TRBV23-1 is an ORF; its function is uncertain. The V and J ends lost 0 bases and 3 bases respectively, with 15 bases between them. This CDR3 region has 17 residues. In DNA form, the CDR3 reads TGCGCCAGCAGTCAATCGAACGGATGGGGTATCAAAAACATTCAGTACTTC. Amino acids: CASSQSNGWGIKNIQYF.

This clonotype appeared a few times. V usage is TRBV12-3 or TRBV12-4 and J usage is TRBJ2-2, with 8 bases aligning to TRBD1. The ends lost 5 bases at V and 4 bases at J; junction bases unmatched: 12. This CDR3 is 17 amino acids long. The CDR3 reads CASSAGQGPRGTGELFF. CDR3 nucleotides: TGTGCCAGCAGTGCTGGACAGGGACCCCGTGGCACCGGGGAGCTGTTTTTT.

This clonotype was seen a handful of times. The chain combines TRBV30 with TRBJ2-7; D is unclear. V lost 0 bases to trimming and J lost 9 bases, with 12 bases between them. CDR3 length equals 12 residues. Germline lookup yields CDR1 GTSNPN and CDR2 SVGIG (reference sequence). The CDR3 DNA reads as TGTGCCTGGAGTGTACTCTCCACCGTGCAGTACTTC. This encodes CAWSVLSTVQYF.

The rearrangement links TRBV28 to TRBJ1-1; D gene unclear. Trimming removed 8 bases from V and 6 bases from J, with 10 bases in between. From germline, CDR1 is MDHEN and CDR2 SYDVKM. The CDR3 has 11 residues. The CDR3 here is CASSTWAEAFF. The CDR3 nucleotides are TGTGCCAGCTCAACCTGGGCTGAAGCTTTCTTT. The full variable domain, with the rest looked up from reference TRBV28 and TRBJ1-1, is DVKVTQSSRYLVKRTGEKVFLECVQDMDHENMFWYRQDPGLGLRLIYFSYDVKMKEKGDIPEGYSVSREKKERFSLILESASTNQTSMYLCASSTWAEAFFGQGTRLTVV.

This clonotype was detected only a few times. The CDR3, as DNA: TGTGCCAGCAGCACCACCGGGACTAGTCTTTCCTACGAGCAGTACTTC. This translates into CASSTTGTSLSYEQYF. The J gene is TRBJ2-7, the V gene TRBV6-1, with TRBD2 matching over 8 bases. CDR1 is MNHNS, CDR2 SASEGT, per germline. The CDR3 runs to 16 residues. V gave up 6 bases and J gave up 1 base; unmatched junction bases: 11.

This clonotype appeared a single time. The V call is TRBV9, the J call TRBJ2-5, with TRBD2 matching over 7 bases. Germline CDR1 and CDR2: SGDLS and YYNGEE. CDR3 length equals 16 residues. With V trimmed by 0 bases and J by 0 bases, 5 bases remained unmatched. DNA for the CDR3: TGTGCCAGCAGCGTAGCGCCAGCGGGGAACCAAGAGACCCAGTACTTC. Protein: CASSVAPAGNQETQYF. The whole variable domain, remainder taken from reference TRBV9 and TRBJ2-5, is DSGVTQTPKHLITATGQRVTLRCSPRSGDLSVYWYQQSLDQGLQFLIQYYNGEERAKGNILERFSAQQFPDLHSELNLSSLELGDSALYFCASSVAPAGNQETQYFGPGTRLLVL.